This record covers a single T cell receptor beta chain. What it recognizes is unknown. Since a much larger clone is just one base distant, this may be a read error. The data belong to a study of neurological immune-mediated disorders. Documented time point: technical triplicate 2. Via MiXCR, TCRdb re-called the 5' RACE reads, giving one row per CDR3 protein. The sample has under 70,000 distinct CDR3 sequences; less than 25% are singletons. The CDR3 is made up of 14 amino acids. V lost 6 bases and J 8 bases, leaving 19 bases between the germline ends. Whole-study results and caveats: The greatest TCR clonal expansion occurred in HTLV-1-associated myelopathy and the least in multiple sclerosis, which fell below healthy controls.

This chain connects TRBV12-3 or TRBV12-4 to TRBJ1-2; D gene uncertain. This receptor was identified in a man in his sixties with HTLV-1-associated myelopathy (HAM/TSP). Input material: PBMCs. Written as DNA, the CDR3 is TGTGCCAGCAGCCTTGTTTCGGTACTGGGAGGCTACACCTTC. Protein: CASSLVSVLGGYTF.